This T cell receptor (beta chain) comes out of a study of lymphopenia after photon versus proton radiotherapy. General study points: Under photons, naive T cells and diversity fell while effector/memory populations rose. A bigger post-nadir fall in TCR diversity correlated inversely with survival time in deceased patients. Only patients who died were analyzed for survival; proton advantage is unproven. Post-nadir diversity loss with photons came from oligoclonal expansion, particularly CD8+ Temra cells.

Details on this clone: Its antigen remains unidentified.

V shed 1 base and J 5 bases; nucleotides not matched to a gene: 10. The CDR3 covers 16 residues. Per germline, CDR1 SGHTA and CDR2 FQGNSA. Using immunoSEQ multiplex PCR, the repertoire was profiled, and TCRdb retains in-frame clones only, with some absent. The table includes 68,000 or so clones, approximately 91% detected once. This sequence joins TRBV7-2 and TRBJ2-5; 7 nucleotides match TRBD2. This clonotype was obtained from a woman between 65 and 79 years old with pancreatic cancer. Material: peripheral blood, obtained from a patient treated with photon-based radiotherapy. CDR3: CASSLDGGGSGETQYF. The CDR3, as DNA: TGTGCCAGCAGCTTAGATGGCGGCGGGAGCGGGGAGACCCAGTACTTC.